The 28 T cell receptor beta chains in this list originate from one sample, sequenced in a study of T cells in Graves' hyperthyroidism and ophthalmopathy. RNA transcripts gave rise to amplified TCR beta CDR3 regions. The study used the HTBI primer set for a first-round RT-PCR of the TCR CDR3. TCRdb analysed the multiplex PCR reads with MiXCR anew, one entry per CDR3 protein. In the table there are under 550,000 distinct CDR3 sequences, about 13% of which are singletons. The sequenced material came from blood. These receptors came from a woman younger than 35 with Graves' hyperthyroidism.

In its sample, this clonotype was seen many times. The CDR3 DNA follows: TGTGCCAGCAGCTTAGCTCTCCTAGCGGGAGTCACCGGGGAGCTGTTTTTT. The encoded protein is CASSLALLAGVTGELFF. The V and J genes are TRBV7-2 and TRBJ2-2; 10 nucleotides match TRBD2. CDR1 and CDR2 (germline): SGHTA, FQGNSA. V was clipped by 0 bases and J by 4 bases; unmatched bases: 5. There are 17 residues in the CDR3.

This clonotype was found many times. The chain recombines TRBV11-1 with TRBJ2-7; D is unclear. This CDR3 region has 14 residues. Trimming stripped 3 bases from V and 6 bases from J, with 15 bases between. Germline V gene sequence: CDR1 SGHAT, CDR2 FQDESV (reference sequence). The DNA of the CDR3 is TGTGCCAGCAGCTTTTCGCCGGCAACCTCCGAGCAGTACTTC. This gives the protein CASSFSPATSEQYF.

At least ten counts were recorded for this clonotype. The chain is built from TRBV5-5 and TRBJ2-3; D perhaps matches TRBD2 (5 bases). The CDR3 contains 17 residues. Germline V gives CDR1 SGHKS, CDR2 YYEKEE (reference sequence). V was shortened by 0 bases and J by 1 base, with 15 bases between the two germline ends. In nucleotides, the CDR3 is TGTGCCAGCAGCTTGGTACTAGATTGGGATGGCACAGATACGCAGTATTTT. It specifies CASSLVLDWDGTDTQYF.

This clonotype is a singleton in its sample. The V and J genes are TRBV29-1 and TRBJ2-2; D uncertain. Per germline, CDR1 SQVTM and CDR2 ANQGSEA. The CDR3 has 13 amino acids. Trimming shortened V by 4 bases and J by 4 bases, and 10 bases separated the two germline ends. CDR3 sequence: CSVGQVSTGELFF. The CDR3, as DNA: TGCAGCGTTGGTCAGGTGTCCACCGGGGAGCTGTTTTTT.

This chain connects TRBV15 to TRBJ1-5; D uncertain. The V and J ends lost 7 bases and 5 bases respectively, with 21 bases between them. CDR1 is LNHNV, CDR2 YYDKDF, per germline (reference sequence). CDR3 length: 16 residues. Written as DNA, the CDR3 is TGTGCCACCACTTCAGCCTGGAGGGAGGGTTATCAGCCCCAGCATTTT. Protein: CATTSAWREGYQPQHF.

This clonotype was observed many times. The CDR3 nucleotides read TGCAGTGCTCCCGACGCGGGCAGGGGTGGGACAGATACGCAGTATTTT. Amino acids: CSAPDAGRGGTDTQYF. The V gene is TRBV20-1, the J gene TRBJ2-3, with TRBD1 as a possible D gene (6 bases). The CDR3 has 16 residues. V was trimmed by 5 bases and J by 3 bases, leaving 21 bases between them. Germline CDR1 and CDR2: DFQATT and SNEGSKA (reference sequence).

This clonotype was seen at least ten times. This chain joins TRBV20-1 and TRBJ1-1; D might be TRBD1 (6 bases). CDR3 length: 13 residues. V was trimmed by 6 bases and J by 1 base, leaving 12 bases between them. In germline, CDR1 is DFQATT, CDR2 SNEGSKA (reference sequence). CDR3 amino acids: CSALLDRNTEAFF. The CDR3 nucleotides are TGCAGTGCCCTACTGGACAGGAACACTGAAGCTTTCTTT.

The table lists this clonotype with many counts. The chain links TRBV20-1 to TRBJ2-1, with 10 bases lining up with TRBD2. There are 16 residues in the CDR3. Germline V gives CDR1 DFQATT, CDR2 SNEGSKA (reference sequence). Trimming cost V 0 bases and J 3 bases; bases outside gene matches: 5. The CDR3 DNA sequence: TGCAGTGCTAGAGATGTCGGACTAGCGGACTACAATGAGCAGTTCTTC. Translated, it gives CSARDVGLADYNEQFF.

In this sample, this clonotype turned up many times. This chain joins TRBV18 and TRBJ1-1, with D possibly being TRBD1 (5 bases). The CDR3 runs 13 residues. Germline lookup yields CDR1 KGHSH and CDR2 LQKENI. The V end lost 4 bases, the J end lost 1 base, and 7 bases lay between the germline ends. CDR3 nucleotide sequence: TGTGCCAGCTCACTTGACAGGAACACTGAAGCTTTCTTT. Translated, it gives CASSLDRNTEAFF.

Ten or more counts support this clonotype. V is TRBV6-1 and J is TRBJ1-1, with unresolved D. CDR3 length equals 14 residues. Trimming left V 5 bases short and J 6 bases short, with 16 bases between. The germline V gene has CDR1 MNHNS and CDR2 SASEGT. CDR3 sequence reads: CASSFGWLVAEAFF. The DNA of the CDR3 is TGTGCCAGCAGTTTCGGGTGGTTGGTGGCTGAAGCTTTCTTT.

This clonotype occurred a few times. DNA of the CDR3: TGTGCCGCATCGCGGCTAGCGGGGGCAGATACGCAGTATTTT. Translated: CAASRLAGADTQYF. This chain connects TRBV12-3 or TRBV12-4 to TRBJ2-3; 10 positions match TRBD2. The CDR3 sequence is 14 residues long. The V and J ends lost 11 bases and 4 bases, in that order; junction bases with no gene match: 9.

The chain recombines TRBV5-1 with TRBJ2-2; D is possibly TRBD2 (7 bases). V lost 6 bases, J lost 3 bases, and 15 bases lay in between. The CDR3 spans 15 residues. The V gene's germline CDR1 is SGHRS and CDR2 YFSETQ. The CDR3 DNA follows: TGCGCCAGCAAGGGGGGGGCTATAGACACCGGGGAGCTGTTTTTT. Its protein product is CASKGGAIDTGELFF.

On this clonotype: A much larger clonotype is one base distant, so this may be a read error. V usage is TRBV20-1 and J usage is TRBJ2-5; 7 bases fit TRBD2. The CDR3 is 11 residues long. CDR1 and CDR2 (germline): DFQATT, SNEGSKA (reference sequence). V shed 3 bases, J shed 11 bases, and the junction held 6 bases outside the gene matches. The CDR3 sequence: CSASPRDYQYF. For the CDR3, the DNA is TGCAGTGCTAGCCCCCGGGACTATCAGTACTTC.

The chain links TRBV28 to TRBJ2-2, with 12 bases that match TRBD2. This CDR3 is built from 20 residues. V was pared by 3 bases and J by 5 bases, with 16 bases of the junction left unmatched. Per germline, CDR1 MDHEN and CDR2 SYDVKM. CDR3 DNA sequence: TGTGCCAGCAGTTTTTTCCGACTAGCGGGAGCTGTTTTTAAGACCGGGGAGCTGTTTTTT. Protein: CASSFFRLAGAVFKTGELFF.

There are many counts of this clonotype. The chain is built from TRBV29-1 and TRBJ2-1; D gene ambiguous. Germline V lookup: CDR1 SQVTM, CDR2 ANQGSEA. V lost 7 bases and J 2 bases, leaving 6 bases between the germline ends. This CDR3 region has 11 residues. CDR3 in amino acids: CSALAYNEQFF. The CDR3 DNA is TGCAGCGCTCTAGCCTACAATGAGCAGTTCTTC.

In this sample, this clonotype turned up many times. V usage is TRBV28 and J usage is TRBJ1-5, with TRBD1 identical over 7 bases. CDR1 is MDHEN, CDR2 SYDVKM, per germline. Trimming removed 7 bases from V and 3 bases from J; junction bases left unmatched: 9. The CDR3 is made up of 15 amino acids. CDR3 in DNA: TGTGCCAGCAAAAGAGCCGGGACAGTCAATCAGCCCCAGCATTTT. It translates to CASKRAGTVNQPQHF.

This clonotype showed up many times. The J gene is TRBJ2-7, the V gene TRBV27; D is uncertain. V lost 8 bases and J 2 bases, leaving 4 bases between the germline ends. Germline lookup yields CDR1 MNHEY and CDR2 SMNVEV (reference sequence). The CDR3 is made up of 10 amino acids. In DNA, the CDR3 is TGTGCCAGCGGGGCCTACGAGCAGTACTTC. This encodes CASGAYEQYF.

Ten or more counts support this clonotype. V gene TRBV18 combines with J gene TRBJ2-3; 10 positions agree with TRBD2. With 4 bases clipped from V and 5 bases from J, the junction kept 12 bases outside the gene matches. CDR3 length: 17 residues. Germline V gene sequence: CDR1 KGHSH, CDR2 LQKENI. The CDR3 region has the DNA TGTGCCAGCTCACAAGCGCCTAGCGGGAGAAGCGGAGATACGCAGTATTTT. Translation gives CASSQAPSGRSGDTQYF.

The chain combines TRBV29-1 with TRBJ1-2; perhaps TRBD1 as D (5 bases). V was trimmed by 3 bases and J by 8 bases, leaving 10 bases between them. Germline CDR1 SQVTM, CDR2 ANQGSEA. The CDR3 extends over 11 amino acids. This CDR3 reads CSVDSGEGYTF. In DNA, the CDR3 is TGCAGCGTTGATTCGGGGGAAGGCTACACCTTC.

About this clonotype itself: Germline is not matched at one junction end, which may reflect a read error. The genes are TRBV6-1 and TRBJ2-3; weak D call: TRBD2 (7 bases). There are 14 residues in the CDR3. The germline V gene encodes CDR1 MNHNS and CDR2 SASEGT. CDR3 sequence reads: CASSPNGGRDTQYF. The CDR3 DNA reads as TGTGCCAGCAGCCCCAACGGGGGGCGAGATACGCAGTATTTC.

The CDR3 here is CASSLDHADRVYEQYF. For the CDR3, the DNA is TGTGCCAGCAGCTTAGATCATGCGGACAGGGTTTACGAGCAGTACTTC. V gene TRBV11-2 combines with J gene TRBJ2-7, with TRBD1 matching over 8 bases. CDR3 length: 16 residues. V dropped 0 bases and J dropped 4; count of bases not matched to a gene: 8. Germline lookup yields CDR1 SGHAT and CDR2 FQNNGV.

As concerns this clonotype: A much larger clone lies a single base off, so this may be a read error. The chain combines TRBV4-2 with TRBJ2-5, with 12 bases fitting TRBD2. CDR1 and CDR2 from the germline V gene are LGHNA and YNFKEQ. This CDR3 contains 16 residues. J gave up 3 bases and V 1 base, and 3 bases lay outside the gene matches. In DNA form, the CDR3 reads TGTGCCAGCAGCCAAGGTCGGACTAGCGGGGAAGAGACCCAGTACTTC. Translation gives CASSQGRTSGEETQYF.

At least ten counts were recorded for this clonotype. The CDR3 DNA follows: TGTGCCAGCAGCCCAACGGGGGGTGGACAGGGGCCGAGGGAGCAGTTCTTC. Translated, it gives CASSPTGGGQGPREQFF. This chain connects TRBV7-8 to TRBJ2-1, with TRBD1 identical over 9 bases. The V segment lost 5 bases and the J segment 10 bases; nucleotides outside the gene matches: 18. CDR3 length: 17 residues. Germline lookup yields CDR1 SGHVS and CDR2 FQNEAQ. Full variable domain (rest looked up from reference TRBV7-8 and TRBJ2-1): GAGVSQSPRYKVAKRGQDVALRCDPISGHVSLFWYQQALGQGPEFLTYFQNEAQLDKSGLPSDRFFAERPEGSVSTLKIQRTQQEDSAVYLCASSPTGGGQGPREQFFGPGTRLTVL.

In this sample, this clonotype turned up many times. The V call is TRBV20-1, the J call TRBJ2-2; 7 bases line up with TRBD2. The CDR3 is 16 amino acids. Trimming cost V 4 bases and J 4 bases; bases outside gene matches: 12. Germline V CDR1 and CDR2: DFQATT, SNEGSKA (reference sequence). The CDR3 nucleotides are TGCAGTGCTACAGGGACCGCCTGGGGGGGCACCGGGGAGCTGTTTTTT. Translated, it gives CSATGTAWGGTGELFF.

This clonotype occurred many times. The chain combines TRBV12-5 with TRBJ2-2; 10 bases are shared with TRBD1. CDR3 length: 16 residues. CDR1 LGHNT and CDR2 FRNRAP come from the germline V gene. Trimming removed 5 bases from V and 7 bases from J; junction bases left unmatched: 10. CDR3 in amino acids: CASGDRDRGYVGELFF. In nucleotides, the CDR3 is TGTGCTAGTGGTGACAGGGACAGGGGTTACGTCGGGGAGCTGTTTTTT. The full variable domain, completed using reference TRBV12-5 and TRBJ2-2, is DARVTQTPRHKVTEMGQEVTMRCQPILGHNTVFWYRQTMMQGLELLAYFRNRAPLDDSGMPKDRFSAEMPDATLATLKIQPSEPRDSAVYFCASGDRDRGYVGELFFGEGSRLTVL.

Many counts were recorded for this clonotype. This CDR3 is CSVRLIGGETQYF. The CDR3 DNA follows: TGCAGCGTTCGACTAATCGGGGGAGAGACCCAGTACTTC. The V call is TRBV29-1, the J call TRBJ2-5; D possibly corresponds to TRBD2 (6 bases). This CDR3 is built from 13 residues. Trimming removed 5 bases at V and 4 bases at J, with 14 bases between. CDR1 and CDR2 (germline): SQVTM, ANQGSEA.

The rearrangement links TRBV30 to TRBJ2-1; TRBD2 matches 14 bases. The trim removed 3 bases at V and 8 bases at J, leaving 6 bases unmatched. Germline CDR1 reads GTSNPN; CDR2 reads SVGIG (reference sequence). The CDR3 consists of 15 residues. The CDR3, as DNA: TGTGCCTGGAGGGGGACTAGCGGGAGAAGGTATGAGCAGTTCTTC. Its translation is CAWRGTSGRRYEQFF.

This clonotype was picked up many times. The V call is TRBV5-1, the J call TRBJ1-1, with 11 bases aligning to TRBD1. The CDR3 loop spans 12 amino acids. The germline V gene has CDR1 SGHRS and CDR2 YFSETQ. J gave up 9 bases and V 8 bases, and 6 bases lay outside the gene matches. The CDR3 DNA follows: TGCGCCAGTTACGGGACAGGGGGAAAAGCTTTCTTT. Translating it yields CASYGTGGKAFF.